These 31 T cell receptor beta chains share one sample of origin, sequenced in a study of blood T cell repertoires in COVID-19. Clones were read by immunoSEQ multiplex PCR, and TCRdb kept only the in-frame ones, dropping some. The sample lists 300,000 to 450,000 clones, more than 75% seen once, with about 2.3% in the top ten. The sample taken for sequencing was peripheral blood. Source of these receptors: a woman aged 60-70 years with COVID-19, enrolled during active disease.

The chain couples TRBV5-4 to TRBJ2-5, with D perhaps matching TRBD1 (6 bases). V was clipped by 3 bases and J by 4 bases, with 13 bases between them. The V gene's germline CDR1 is SGHNT and CDR2 YYREEE (reference sequence). CDR3 length: 14 residues. In nucleotides, the CDR3 is TGTGCCAGCAGCTCACGAGGGGGATCAGAGACCCAGTACTTC. This codes for CASSSRGGSETQYF.

This chain connects TRBV12-5 to TRBJ2-6; no clear D gene. The CDR3 has 16 amino acids. V shed 1 base and J shed 0 bases, with 7 bases lying between them. Germline assignment: CDR1 LGHNT and CDR2 FRNRAP. The CDR3: CASGLGSLSGANVLTF. CDR3 sequence (DNA): TGTGCTAGTGGTTTGGGAAGCCTCTCTGGGGCCAACGTCCTGACTTTC.

The chain combines TRBV3-1 (or the pseudogene TRBV3-2) with TRBJ1-1, with 7 bases aligning to TRBD1. With V trimmed by 6 bases and J by 10 bases, 5 bases remained unmatched. Germline-derived CDR1 and CDR2 are LGHDT and YNNKEL (reference sequence). The CDR3 runs 11 residues. The CDR3, as DNA: TGTGCCAGCAGACGGACAGGACCAGCTTTCTTT. This translates into CASRRTGPAFF.

The chain carries TRBV29-1 and TRBJ2-7, with 8 bases matching TRBD1. Germline V gene sequence: CDR1 SQVTM, CDR2 ANQGSEA. There are 13 residues in the CDR3. V lost 1 base to trimming and J lost 4 bases; unmatched junction nucleotides: 3. CDR3 bases: TGCAGCGTTGAAGGGACAGGGAGGTACGAGCAGTACTTC. It yields the protein CSVEGTGRYEQYF.

The chain recombines TRBV11-3 with TRBJ2-7; D call uncertain. Germline-derived CDR1 and CDR2 are SGHNT and YENEEA. The CDR3 spans 15 residues. V lost 1 base and J lost 0, with 10 bases in between. The CDR3 region has the DNA TGTGCCAGCAGCTTAGGCCCAGGAACCTCCTACGAGCAGTACTTC. It codes for CASSLGPGTSYEQYF.

The V call is TRBV28, the J call TRBJ2-7, with D possibly TRBD2 on 6 matching bases. In germline, CDR1 is MDHEN, CDR2 SYDVKM. V gave up 3 bases and J gave up 3 bases, with 9 bases separating them. The CDR3 is 13 amino acids. CDR3 bases: TGTGCCAGCAGTTTCGGGGGAAACTACGAGCAGTACTTC. Translation: CASSFGGNYEQYF.

V and J are TRBV5-4 and TRBJ1-2; D remains ambiguous. CDR1 and CDR2 from the germline V gene are SGHNT and YYREEE (reference sequence). The CDR3 is made up of 12 amino acids. The ends were cut back, 0 bases at V and 12 bases at J, with 12 bases in the middle. CDR3 in amino acids: CASSLVSGPHTF. The CDR3 DNA sequence: TGTGCCAGCAGCTTGGTTTCGGGTCCCCACACCTTC.

The chain carries TRBV5-6 and TRBJ1-2, with 8 bases aligning to TRBD1. J lost 4 bases, V lost 4 bases, and 9 bases had no gene match. From germline, CDR1 is SGHDT and CDR2 YYEEEE. This CDR3 is built from 15 residues. The CDR3 reads CASSTPGQVAYGYTF. The CDR3 coding sequence is TGTGCCAGCAGCACGCCGGGACAGGTTGCCTATGGCTACACCTTC.

The genes are TRBV5-1 and TRBJ1-2; possible D gene TRBD1, 5 bases. The germline V gene has CDR1 SGHRS and CDR2 YFSETQ. Trimming cost V 4 bases and J 3 bases, with 10 bases left between them. This CDR3 comprises 13 residues. CDR3 DNA sequence: TGCGCCAGCAGCCAGGGAGGTGACTATGGCTACACCTTC. It specifies CASSQGGDYGYTF.

The chain employs TRBV30 and TRBJ1-4; no clear D gene. With 2 bases removed from V and 4 bases from J, the gap between germline ends came to 14 bases. Per germline, CDR1 GTSNPN and CDR2 SVGIG (reference sequence). CDR3 length: 15 residues. The CDR3, as DNA: TGTGCCTGGAGTATAACACCGGGGATTAATGAAAAACTGTTTTTT. Its translation is CAWSITPGINEKLFF. Full variable domain (outside the CDR3, taken from reference TRBV30 and TRBJ1-4): SQTIHQWPATLVQPVGSPLSLECTVEGTSNPNLYWYRQAAGRGLQLLFYSVGIGQISSEVPQNLSASRPQDRQFILSSKKLLLSDSGFYLCAWSITPGINEKLFFGSGTQLSVL.

This chain connects TRBV25-1 to TRBJ1-6; D gene unclear. CDR1 and CDR2 (germline): MGHDK, SYGVNS. CDR3 size: 12 residues. V lost 9 bases and J 8 bases, leaving 11 bases between the germline ends. CDR3 protein: CASREAYSPLHF. CDR3 sequence (DNA): TGTGCCAGTCGGGAGGCGTATTCACCCCTCCACTTT.

The genes are TRBV19 and TRBJ1-2, with 9 bases matching TRBD1. CDR1 and CDR2 from the germline V gene are LNHDA and SQIVND (reference sequence). The J segment lost 7 bases and the V segment lost 5 bases, leaving 11 bases of the junction unmatched. CDR3 length equals 15 residues. DNA for the CDR3: TGTGCCAGTAGTTTCGACTCGGGACAGGGAATTGGCTACACCTTC. Translation gives CASSFDSGQGIGYTF.

A single count supports this clone. This chain joins TRBV6-5 and TRBJ2-7, with 9 nucleotides matching TRBD1. The CDR3 consists of 14 residues. The germline V gene encodes CDR1 MNHEY and CDR2 SVGAGI. Trimming at V came to 5 bases and at J to 6 bases, leaving 8 bases not matched to a gene. Here the CDR3 DNA reads TGTGCCAGCAGTCCCACCGGGACAGGGCTCGAGCAGTACTTC. It specifies CASSPTGTGLEQYF.

The chain couples TRBV15 to TRBJ2-2; D unresolved. This CDR3 region has 12 residues. Germline-derived CDR1 and CDR2 are LNHNV and YYDKDF (reference sequence). Trimming took 3 bases from V and 9 from J, leaving 8 bases between them. Here the CDR3 DNA reads TGTGCCACCAGCAGTAAAGAGTGGGAGCTGTTTTTT. It specifies CATSSKEWELFF.

The chain couples TRBV28 to TRBJ1-1; TRBD1 matches 7 bases. The CDR3 covers 14 residues. Trimming cost V 6 bases and J 6 bases; bases outside gene matches: 10. The germline V gene has CDR1 MDHEN and CDR2 SYDVKM. The CDR3 DNA follows: TGTGCCAGCAGGGCCCAGGGGGTCCGGGCTGAAGCTTTCTTT. It codes for CASRAQGVRAEAFF.

The chain combines TRBV19 with TRBJ2-3; D is possibly TRBD1 (6 bases). Trimming stripped 5 bases from V and 2 bases from J, with 17 bases between. The germline V gene has CDR1 LNHDA and CDR2 SQIVND (reference sequence). The CDR3 is made up of 16 amino acids. Here the CDR3 reads CASSGRAGAVTDTQYF. CDR3 bases: TGTGCCAGTAGTGGACGGGCAGGGGCGGTCACAGATACGCAGTATTTT.

This clone was counted once. V usage is TRBV19 and J usage is TRBJ1-5, with D maybe TRBD1 (6 bases). Germline CDR1 LNHDA, CDR2 SQIVND (reference sequence). This CDR3 is 16 amino acids long. The V and J ends lost 5 bases and 3 bases respectively, with 17 bases between them. CDR3 loop: CASSPLGKGDNQPQHF. In DNA, the CDR3 is TGTGCCAGTAGTCCTCTAGGGAAGGGGGACAATCAGCCCCAGCATTTT.

The rearrangement uses TRBV18 and TRBJ1-4, with 8 bases aligning to TRBD1. Germline V gene sequence: CDR1 KGHSH, CDR2 LQKENI. The CDR3 sequence is 15 residues long. Germline trimming cut 0 bases from V and 7 bases from J; bases unmatched to any gene: 4. CDR3 DNA sequence: TGTGCCAGCTCACCACCGGGACAGGTTCTTGAAAAACTGTTTTTT. This translates into CASSPPGQVLEKLFF.

A remark on this clone: Other DNA sequences of this sample code for an identical CDR3. This chain links TRBV7-2 with TRBJ1-2, with a possible D match to TRBD1 (6 bases). V lost 1 base and J 4 bases, leaving 7 bases between the germline ends. The CDR3 sequence is 13 residues long. The germline CDR1 and CDR2 sequences are SGHTA and FQGNSA. The CDR3 nucleotides read TGTGCCAGCAGCTTAGACAGGGCCTATGGCTACACCTTC. It is translated as CASSLDRAYGYTF.

V is TRBV28 and J is TRBJ2-7; 8 bases line up with TRBD1. This CDR3 is built from 17 residues. Germline V gene data show CDR1 as MDHEN and CDR2 as SYDVKM. The V and J ends lost 8 bases and 6 bases, in that order; junction bases with no gene match: 21. DNA of the CDR3: TGTGCCAGCGAAGAACTGACAGGGGACAAAATAGGCAGCGAGCAGTACTTC. Encoded protein: CASEELTGDKIGSEQYF.

This chain connects TRBV9 to TRBJ1-6, with a weak D call TRBD1 (6 bases). V lost 2 bases to trimming and J lost 0 bases, with 21 bases between them. This CDR3 is built from 20 residues. Germline V gene lookup returns CDR1 SGDLS and CDR2 YYNGEE. The CDR3 reads CASSVGHPGRTDSYNSPLHF. CDR3 DNA sequence: TGTGCCAGCAGCGTCGGTCACCCGGGACGGACAGACTCCTATAATTCACCCCTCCACTTT.

This clone was seen once. The rearrangement uses TRBV2 and TRBJ2-3; 8 bases line up with TRBD2. The ends lost 6 bases at V and 1 base at J; junction bases unmatched: 0. Germline V gene lookup returns CDR1 SNHLY and CDR2 FYNNEI. The CDR3 totals 13 residues. The CDR3 reads CASRRGGTDTQYF. DNA of the CDR3: TGTGCCAGCAGGCGGGGGGGCACAGATACGCAGTATTTT. Together with reference TRBV2 and TRBJ2-3, the CDR3 gives the full variable domain: EPEVTQTPSHQVTQMGQEVILRCVPISNHLYFYWYRQILGQKVEFLVSFYNNEISEKSEIFDDQFSVERPDGSNFTLKIRSTKLEDSAMYFCASRRGGTDTQYFGPGTRLTVL.

Note on this clone: This CDR3 is also generated by other DNA sequences in the sample. This chain links TRBV5-1 with TRBJ1-1; D not resolved. Trimming shortened V by 0 bases and J by 8 bases, and 5 bases separated the two germline ends. Germline V gene data show CDR1 as SGHRS and CDR2 as YFSETQ. The CDR3 covers 11 residues. DNA of the CDR3: TGCGCCAGCAGCTTGGCGGGAGAAGCTTTCTTT. Its protein is CASSLAGEAFF. The full variable domain, completed using reference TRBV5-1 and TRBJ1-1, is KAGVTQTPRYLIKTRGQQVTLSCSPISGHRSVSWYQQTPGQGLQFLFEYFSETQRNKGNFPGRFSGRQFSNSRSEMNVSTLELGDSALYLCASSLAGEAFFGQGTRLTVV.

This clone was seen more than once but under ten times. Here the CDR3 reads CASSQGRGRYTF. CDR3 nucleotide sequence: TGTGCCAGCAGCCAAGGGCGGGGGCGCTACACCTTC. The chain recombines TRBV3-1 (or the pseudogene TRBV3-2) with TRBJ1-2; perhaps TRBD1 as D (6 bases). Trimming shortened V by 1 base and J by 9 bases, and 9 bases separated the two germline ends. The CDR3 is made up of 12 amino acids. Germline assignment: CDR1 LGHDT and CDR2 YNNKEL (reference sequence).

There are a few counts of this clone. This chain connects TRBV5-1 to TRBJ2-7; TRBD1 agrees at 7 bases. V lost 3 bases, J lost 2 bases, and 11 bases stayed unmatched. The CDR3 extends over 16 amino acids. Per the germline V gene, CDR1 is SGHRS and CDR2 is YFSETQ. CDR3 DNA sequence: TGCGCCAGCAGCTCGGGGACAGTGGGTCCGACCTACGAGCAGTACTTC. It specifies CASSSGTVGPTYEQYF.

The chain uses TRBV15 and TRBJ1-2; perhaps TRBD1 as D (6 bases). The CDR3 extends over 19 amino acids. The germline V gene has CDR1 LNHNV and CDR2 YYDKDF (reference sequence). V lost 0 bases to trimming and J lost 4 bases, with 24 bases between them. The CDR3 nucleotides are TGTGCCACCAGCAGAGATCCTATGTTCGGACAGTCCCCTGGCTATGGCTACACCTTC. It yields the protein CATSRDPMFGQSPGYGYTF.

The chain links TRBV5-5 to TRBJ1-5; possibly TRBD1 for D (6 bases). Germline V gives CDR1 SGHKS, CDR2 YYEKEE (reference sequence). The germline V and J ends were trimmed by 4 bases and 0 bases, with 14 bases remaining between them. CDR3 length: 16 amino acids. CDR3 sequence reads: CASSPGGRNSNQPQHF. Written as DNA, the CDR3 is TGTGCCAGCAGCCCGGGGGGGCGGAATAGCAATCAGCCCCAGCATTTT.

The gene calls are TRBV5-6 and TRBJ1-2; D remains ambiguous. This CDR3 has 13 amino acids. Germline CDR1 and CDR2: SGHDT and YYEEEE. The V end lost 0 bases, the J end lost 5 bases, and 8 bases lay between the germline ends. The CDR3, as DNA: TGTGCCAGCAGCTTGGGTACAGCTTATGGCTACACCTTC. Translating gives CASSLGTAYGYTF.

The chain uses TRBV6-5 and TRBJ1-5, with D unresolved. Trimming took 7 bases from V and 6 from J, leaving 13 bases between them. The length of the CDR3 is 13 residues. Germline V gene sequence: CDR1 MNHEY, CDR2 SVGAGI. This CDR3 is CASNRKEGQPQHF. CDR3 in DNA: TGTGCCAGCAACCGTAAGGAGGGTCAGCCCCAGCATTTT.

V usage is TRBV5-5 and J usage is TRBJ2-5; 8 positions match TRBD2. In germline, CDR1 is SGHKS, CDR2 YYEKEE (reference sequence). This CDR3 is built from 15 residues. The trim removed 0 bases at V and 2 bases at J, leaving 3 bases unmatched. CDR3 DNA sequence: TGTGCCAGCAGCTTGGGCGGGGGGACACAAGAGACCCAGTACTTC. This translates into CASSLGGGTQETQYF.

This clone was seen a few times. J is TRBJ2-3 and V is TRBV7-2, with D perhaps TRBD1 (6 bases). Germline V gives CDR1 SGHTA, CDR2 FQGNSA. This CDR3 has 14 residues. Between the trimmed V and J ends, which lost 5 bases and 8 bases, there was a span of 17 bases. The CDR3 spells CASSHRDRIGTQYF. In nucleotides, the CDR3 is TGTGCCAGCAGCCACAGGGACCGCATTGGTACGCAGTATTTT. Combining the CDR3 with reference TRBV7-2 and TRBJ2-3 gives the whole variable domain GAGVSQSPSNKVTEKGKDVELRCDPISGHTALYWYRQSLGQGLEFLIYFQGNSAPDKSGLPSDRFSAERTGGSVSTLTIQRTQQEDSAVYLCASSHRDRIGTQYFGPGTRLTVL.